This T cell receptor (beta chain) was documented in a study of blood T cells in healthy people across ages. Study results and caveats: Relative to aged donors, long-lived donors carried more naive CD4+ cells and displayed higher diversity. Per million T cells, TCR beta diversity dropped roughly linearly as age increased.

This clonotype was recorded a few times. Its antigen remains unidentified. This CDR3 region has 16 residues. V lost 5 bases, J lost 7 bases, and 23 bases lay in between. Germline V gene lookup returns CDR1 SGHRS and CDR2 YFSETQ. With a J-beta primer mix and a sample-barcoded 5' primer, a second PCR ran 7 to 11 cycles. MiXCR, run by TCRdb on the 5' RACE reads, gives a single entry per CDR3 protein. The sample comprises 630,000 or so distinct CDR3 sequences, about 32% of which are singletons, and less than 20% rests with the top ten. This clonotype was obtained from a woman of 80 years or more in good health. V usage is TRBV5-1 and J usage is TRBJ2-3; a possible D gene is TRBD2 (6 bases). What was sequenced was blood. CDR3 DNA sequence: TGCGCCAGCAGACCCCCGTTGGAGGGCGGGTACTATACGCAGTATTTT. This sequence encodes CASRPPLEGGYYTQYF.